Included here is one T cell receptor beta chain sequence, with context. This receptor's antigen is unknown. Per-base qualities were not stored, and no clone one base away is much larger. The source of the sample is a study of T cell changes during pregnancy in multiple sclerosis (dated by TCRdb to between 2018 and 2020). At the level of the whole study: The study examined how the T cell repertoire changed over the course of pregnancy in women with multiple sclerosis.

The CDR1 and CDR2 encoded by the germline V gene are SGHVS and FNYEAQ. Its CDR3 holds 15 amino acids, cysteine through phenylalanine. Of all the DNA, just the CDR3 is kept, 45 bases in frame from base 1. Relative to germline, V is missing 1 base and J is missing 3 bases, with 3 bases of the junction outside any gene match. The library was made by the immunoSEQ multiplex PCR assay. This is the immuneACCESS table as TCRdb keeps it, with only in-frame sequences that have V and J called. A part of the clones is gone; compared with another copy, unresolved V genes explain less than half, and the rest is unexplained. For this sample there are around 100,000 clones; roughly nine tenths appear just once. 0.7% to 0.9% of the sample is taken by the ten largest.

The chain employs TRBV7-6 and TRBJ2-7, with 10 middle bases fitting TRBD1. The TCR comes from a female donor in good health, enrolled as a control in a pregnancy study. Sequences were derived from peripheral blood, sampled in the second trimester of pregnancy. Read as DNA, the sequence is TGTGCCAGCAGCTTAGAAGACAGGGGGCTCTACGAGCAGTACTTC. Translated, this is CASSLEDRGLYEQYF. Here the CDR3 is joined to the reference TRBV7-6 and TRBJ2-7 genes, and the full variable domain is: GAGVSQSPRYKVTKRGQDVALRCDPISGHVSLYWYRQALGQGPEFLTYFNYEAQQDKSGLPNDRFSAERPEGSISTLTIQRTEQRDSAMYRCASSLEDRGLYEQYFGPGTRLTVT.